The 16 T cell receptor beta chains in this list originate from one sample, sequenced in a study of T cell repertoires in cytomegalovirus infection. From the reads, TCRdb called clonotypes with MiXCR, one entry per CDR3 protein. The table records around 310,000 distinct CDR3 sequences, roughly a sixth of them present only once. The sequencing sample was made of PBMCs. The origin of the receptors is a human donor in good health (CMV status not recorded). Some clones in this sample may be carry-over from other donors' samples.

The sample holds many counts of this clonotype. The V gene is TRBV7-8, the J gene TRBJ1-5; TRBD1 agrees at 9 bases. Germline-derived CDR1 and CDR2 are SGHVS and FQNEAQ. The CDR3 loop spans 15 amino acids. With V trimmed by 5 bases and J by 5 bases, 7 bases remained unmatched. In nucleotides, the CDR3 is TGTGCCAGCAGCCCAGGGGACAGGGCCTATCAGCCCCAGCATTTT. Protein: CASSPGDRAYQPQHF.

This clonotype was counted a few times. The rearrangement joins TRBV6-6 to TRBJ1-6; D unclear. CDR3 size: 13 residues. V was trimmed by 0 bases and J by 7 bases, leaving 4 bases between them. Germline lookup yields CDR1 MNHNY and CDR2 SVGAGI (reference sequence). CDR3 bases: TGTGCCAGCAGTTACTCGAGAAATTCACCCCTCCACTTT. Amino acid sequence: CASSYSRNSPLHF.

The chain employs TRBV5-8 and TRBJ2-2; D is tentatively TRBD1 or TRBD2 (5 bases each). This CDR3 is built from 14 residues. The ends were cut back, 5 bases at V and 5 bases at J, with 13 bases in the middle. Per the germline V gene, CDR1 is SGHTS and CDR2 is YDEGEE. CDR3 protein: CASRNVGGTGELFF. In nucleotides, the CDR3 is TGTGCCAGCAGGAACGTTGGGGGAACCGGGGAGCTGTTTTTT.

In its sample, this clonotype was seen a few times. The chain recombines TRBV19 with TRBJ2-6, with D unresolved. There are 13 residues in the CDR3. Trimming removed 3 bases from V and 4 bases from J, with 4 bases in between. Germline lookup yields CDR1 LNHDA and CDR2 SQIVND (reference sequence). The CDR3 reads CASSMTGANVLTF. The CDR3 DNA follows: TGTGCCAGTAGTATGACAGGGGCCAACGTCCTGACTTTC.

The V call is TRBV5-1, the J call TRBJ1-1; 8 bases are shared with TRBD1. J lost 5 bases, V lost 4 bases, and 10 bases had no gene match. In germline, CDR1 is SGHRS, CDR2 YFSETQ. The CDR3 length is 15 residues. The CDR3 loop reads CASSPTAGGRTEAFF. Here the CDR3 DNA reads TGCGCCAGCAGCCCCACCGCAGGGGGCAGGACTGAAGCTTTCTTT. Looking up the rest from reference TRBV5-1 and TRBJ1-1 gives the full variable domain: KAGVTQTPRYLIKTRGQQVTLSCSPISGHRSVSWYQQTPGQGLQFLFEYFSETQRNKGNFPGRFSGRQFSNSRSEMNVSTLELGDSALYLCASSPTAGGRTEAFFGQGTRLTVV.

The chain has TRBV29-1 and TRBJ2-1, with D perhaps TRBD1 (6 bases). The germline V gene has CDR1 SQVTM and CDR2 ANQGSEA. Trimming cost V 3 bases and J 0 bases, with 12 bases left between them. The CDR3 contains 15 residues. The CDR3 nucleotides read TGCAGCGTTGATCCGACAGGAATCTCCTACAATGAGCAGTTCTTC. It encodes CSVDPTGISYNEQFF.

The sample holds many counts of this clonotype. The genes are TRBV6-5 and TRBJ2-3, with a weak D call TRBD2 (6 bases). Germline loops: CDR1 MNHEY, CDR2 SVGAGI. The CDR3 has 15 residues. Trimming removed 0 bases from V and 0 bases from J, with 7 bases in between. This CDR3 reads CASSYSGLSTDTQYF. DNA of the CDR3: TGTGCCAGCAGTTACTCGGGACTGAGCACAGATACGCAGTATTTT.

In its sample, this clonotype was seen a few times. The V gene is TRBV5-1, the J gene TRBJ2-2; D perhaps matches TRBD1 (6 bases). Trimming took 4 bases from V and 4 from J, leaving 11 bases between them. The CDR3 spans 14 residues. In germline, CDR1 is SGHRS, CDR2 YFSETQ. Written as DNA, the CDR3 is TGCGCCAGCAGCGTGGACAGACCCACCGGGGAGCTGTTTTTT. Protein product: CASSVDRPTGELFF.

This clonotype was recorded a few times. The J gene is TRBJ2-5, the V gene TRBV15; possibly TRBD1 or TRBD2 for D (7 bases each). CDR1 is LNHNV and CDR2 is YYDKDF in the germline V gene (reference sequence). V lost 8 bases and J lost 5, with 9 bases in between. This CDR3 has 11 residues. The CDR3 region has the DNA TGTGCCACCCAGGGGGGGGAGACCCAGTACTTC. Translating it yields CATQGGETQYF. Drawing the rest from reference TRBV15 and TRBJ2-5, the complete variable domain is DAMVIQNPRYQVTQFGKPVTLSCSQTLNHNVMYWYQQKSSQAPKLLFHYYDKDFNNEADTPDNFQSRRPNTSFCFLDIRSPGLGDTAMYLCATQGGETQYFGPGTRLLVL.

CDR3: CASRMDRGGYEQYF. The CDR3 nucleotides read TGTGCCAGCAGGATGGACAGGGGCGGCTACGAGCAGTACTTC. The V and J genes are TRBV2 and TRBJ2-7; 9 bases are shared with TRBD1. Germline V CDR1 and CDR2: SNHLY, FYNNEI. The CDR3 loop spans 14 amino acids. The V segment lost 6 bases and the J segment 3 bases; nucleotides outside the gene matches: 6.

This clonotype showed up many times. The chain is built from TRBV7-6 and TRBJ1-1; the match to TRBD1 covers 9 bases. Germline V CDR1 and CDR2: SGHVS, FNYEAQ. With 3 bases clipped from V and 2 bases from J, the junction kept 7 bases outside the gene matches. This CDR3 spans 16 amino acids. CDR3 DNA: TGTGCCAGCAGCTTGGTCGAGGGACAGGGTAACACTGAAGCTTTCTTT. This translates into CASSLVEGQGNTEAFF.

This clonotype was seen only a few times. The CDR3 spells CAISEANTIYF. CDR3 DNA: TGTGCCATCAGTGAAGCTAACACCATATATTTT. V and J are TRBV10-3 and TRBJ1-3; D gene unclear. The length of the CDR3 is 11 residues. Deletions cut 3 bases from V and 7 bases from J, with 4 bases between. Germline V gives CDR1 ENHRY, CDR2 SYGVKD.

This clonotype appeared many times. This sequence joins TRBV7-2 and TRBJ2-3, with TRBD1 matching over 7 bases. Per the germline V gene, CDR1 is SGHTA and CDR2 is FQGNSA. The CDR3 contains 15 residues. V was clipped by 2 bases and J by 2 bases; unmatched bases: 4. The CDR3 protein is CASSLNRGSTDTQYF. The CDR3 DNA follows: TGTGCCAGCAGCTTAAACAGGGGATCCACAGATACGCAGTATTTT.

In this sample, this clonotype turned up a few times. This chain connects TRBV4-3 to TRBJ1-1; D is uncertain. CDR3 length equals 15 residues. Between the trimmed V and J ends, which lost 0 bases and 3 bases, there was a span of 11 bases. The germline gives CDR1 LGHNA, CDR2 YSLEER. CDR3 amino acids: CASSQDPAWDTEAFF. The CDR3 region has the DNA TGCGCCAGCAGCCAAGACCCTGCCTGGGACACTGAAGCTTTCTTT.

This clonotype was counted once. A read error may be the cause here, since a much bigger clone is one base away. The chain carries TRBV27 and TRBJ1-1, with D unresolved. The germline CDR1 and CDR2 sequences are MNHEY and SMNVEV (reference sequence). The CDR3 spans 14 residues. Trimming stripped 4 bases from V and 5 bases from J, with 14 bases between. The CDR3 nucleotides are TGTGCCAGCAGTTACTGGGTTGACGGGACTGAAGCTTTCTTT. Protein: CASSYWVDGTEAFF.

This clonotype was seen ten or more times. The chain carries TRBV12-3 or TRBV12-4 and TRBJ1-2; no clear D. This CDR3 has 13 residues. Trimming removed 6 bases at V and 4 bases at J, with 12 bases between. The CDR3 sequence: CASSYTGVYGYTF. In DNA, the CDR3 is TGTGCCAGCAGCTACACTGGGGTCTATGGCTACACCTTC.